Reported below is one T cell receptor beta chain. What it recognizes is unknown. The CDR3 has 14 amino acids. CDR1 is SGHRS, CDR2 YFSETQ, per germline. V dropped 4 bases and J dropped 1 base, with 11 bases sitting between them. These data originate in a study of cytomegalovirus exposure and HLA in healthy donors. Primers for the PCR totalled 60 Vbeta and 13 Jbeta. TCRdb's copy holds only in-frame clones and misses some; the assay was immunoSEQ multiplex PCR. Of 100,000 to 150,000 clones listed, about 79% were seen once; the top ten hold roughly 2%. General study points: Investigators reported under 200 TCR beta chains as tied to cytomegalovirus. In a later analysis, at a false discovery rate of 0.05, over 15,000 TCR beta sequences were associated with HLA alleles.

This receptor was obtained from a middle-aged man in good health and CMV-seronegative. Sequencing was done on a sample of PBMCs. The chain is built from TRBV5-1 and TRBJ1-1; D unclear. The CDR3 sequence: CASSPRSKNTEAFF. The CDR3 DNA is TGCGCCAGCAGCCCTCGGTCAAAGAACACTGAAGCTTTCTTT.